This T cell receptor (beta chain) was captured in a study of blood T cell repertoires in COVID-19. Study-level background: Samples of COVID-19 (acute and convalescent) were obtained from the United States, Italy and Spain. Nucleic acid was either cDNA or gDNA, and it came from T cells, B-cell-depleted T cells, or PBMCs.

Authors' processing steps: Amplification with reference gene primers provided the estimates of nucleated cell counts. Profiling relied on immunoSEQ multiplex PCR, and the TCRdb table lists in-frame clones only, not all of them. That table gives V, J and clone size, and the DNA gave D and trimming. The sample shows tens of thousands of clones, approximately 83% of them seen only once. Sequencing was performed on peripheral blood. The source is a human donor in a cohort sampled during active COVID-19.

The CDR3 coding sequence is TGTGCCAGCAGCTTACAGGGGATTGGCGAGCAGTACTTC. This codes for CASSLQGIGEQYF. The V call is TRBV7-9, the J call TRBJ2-7, with a weak D call TRBD1 (6 bases). The germline gives CDR1 SEHNR, CDR2 FQNEAQ (reference sequence). V lost 2 bases to trimming and J lost 6 bases, with 11 bases between them. This CDR3 is 13 amino acids long.